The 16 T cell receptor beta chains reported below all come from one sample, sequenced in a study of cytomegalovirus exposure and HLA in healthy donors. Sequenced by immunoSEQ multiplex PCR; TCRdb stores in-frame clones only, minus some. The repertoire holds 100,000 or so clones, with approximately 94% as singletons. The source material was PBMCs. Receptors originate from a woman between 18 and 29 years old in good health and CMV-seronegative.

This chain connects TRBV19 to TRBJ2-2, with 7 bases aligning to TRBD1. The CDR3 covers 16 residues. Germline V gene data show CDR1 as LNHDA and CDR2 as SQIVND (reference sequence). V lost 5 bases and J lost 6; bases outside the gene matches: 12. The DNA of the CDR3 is TGTGCCAGTAGTTCCGGCGAAGGGGGCTTCCCCGGGGAGCTGTTTTTT. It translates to CASSSGEGGFPGELFF.

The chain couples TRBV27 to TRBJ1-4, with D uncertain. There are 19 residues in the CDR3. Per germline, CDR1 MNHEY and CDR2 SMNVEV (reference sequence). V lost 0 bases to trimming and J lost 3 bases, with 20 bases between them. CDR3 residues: CASSLSFPLGRSANEKLFF. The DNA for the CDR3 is TGTGCCAGCAGTTTATCGTTCCCGCTGGGGAGGTCAGCTAATGAAAAACTGTTTTTT.

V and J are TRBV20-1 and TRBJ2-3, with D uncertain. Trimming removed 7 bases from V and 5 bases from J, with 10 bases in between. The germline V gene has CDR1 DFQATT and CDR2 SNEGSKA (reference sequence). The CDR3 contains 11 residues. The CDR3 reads CSGHLRDTQYF. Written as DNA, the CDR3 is TGCAGTGGACATTTGAGAGATACGCAGTATTTT.

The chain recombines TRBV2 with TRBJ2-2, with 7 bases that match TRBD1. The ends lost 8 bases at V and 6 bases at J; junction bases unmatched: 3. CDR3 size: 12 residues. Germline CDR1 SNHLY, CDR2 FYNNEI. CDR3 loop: CASHRGAGELFF. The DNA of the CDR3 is TGTGCCAGCCACAGGGGAGCCGGGGAGCTGTTTTTT.

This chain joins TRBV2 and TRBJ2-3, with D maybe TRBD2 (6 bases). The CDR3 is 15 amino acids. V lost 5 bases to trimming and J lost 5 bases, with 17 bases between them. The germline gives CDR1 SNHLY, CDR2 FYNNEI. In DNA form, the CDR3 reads TGTGCCAGCAGTTTAGCGGAACTCCCGGGAGATACGCAGTATTTT. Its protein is CASSLAELPGDTQYF.

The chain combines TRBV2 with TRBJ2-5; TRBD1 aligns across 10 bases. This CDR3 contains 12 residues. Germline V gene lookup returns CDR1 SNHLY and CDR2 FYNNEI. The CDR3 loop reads CAGTGDSETQYF. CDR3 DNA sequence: TGTGCTGGGACAGGGGATTCAGAGACCCAGTACTTC.

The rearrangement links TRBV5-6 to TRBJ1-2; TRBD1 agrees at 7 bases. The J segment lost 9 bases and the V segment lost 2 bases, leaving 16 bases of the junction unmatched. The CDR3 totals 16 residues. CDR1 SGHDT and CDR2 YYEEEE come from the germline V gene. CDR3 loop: CASSFPPGPGQARYTF. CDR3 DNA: TGTGCCAGCAGCTTCCCGCCAGGCCCCGGACAGGCGCGCTACACCTTC.

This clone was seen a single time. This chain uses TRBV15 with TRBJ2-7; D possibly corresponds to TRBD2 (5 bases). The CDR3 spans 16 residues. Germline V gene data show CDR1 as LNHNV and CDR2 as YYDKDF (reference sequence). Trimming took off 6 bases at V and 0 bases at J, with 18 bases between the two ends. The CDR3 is CATSSQWEFHSYEQYF. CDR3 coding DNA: TGTGCCACCAGTTCTCAGTGGGAGTTTCACTCCTACGAGCAGTACTTC.

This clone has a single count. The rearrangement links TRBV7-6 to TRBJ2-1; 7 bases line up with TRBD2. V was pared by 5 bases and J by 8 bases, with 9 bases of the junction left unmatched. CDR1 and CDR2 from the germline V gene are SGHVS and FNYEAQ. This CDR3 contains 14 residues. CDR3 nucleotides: TGTGCCAGCAGCCCGGGACTAATAAACGATGAGCAGTTCTTC. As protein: CASSPGLINDEQFF.

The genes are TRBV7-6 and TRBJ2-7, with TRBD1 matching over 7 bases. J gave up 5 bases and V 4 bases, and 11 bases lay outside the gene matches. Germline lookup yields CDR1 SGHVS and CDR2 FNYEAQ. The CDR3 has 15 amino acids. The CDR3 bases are TGTGCCAGCAGCTCGAGAGACAGGGTTGGGGACGAGCAGTACTTC. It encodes CASSSRDRVGDEQYF.

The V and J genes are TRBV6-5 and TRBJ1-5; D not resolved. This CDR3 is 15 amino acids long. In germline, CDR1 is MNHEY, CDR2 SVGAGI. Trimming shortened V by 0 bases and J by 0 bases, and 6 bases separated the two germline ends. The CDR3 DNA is TGTGCCAGCAGTTACTCGAGGGATAGCAATCAGCCCCAGCATTTT. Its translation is CASSYSRDSNQPQHF.

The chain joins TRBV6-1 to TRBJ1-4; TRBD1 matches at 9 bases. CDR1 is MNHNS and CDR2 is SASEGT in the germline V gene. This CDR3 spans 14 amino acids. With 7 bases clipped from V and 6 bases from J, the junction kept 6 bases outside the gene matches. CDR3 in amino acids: CASNPGQGYEKLFF. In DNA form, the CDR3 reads TGTGCCAGCAATCCGGGACAGGGATATGAAAAACTGTTTTTT.

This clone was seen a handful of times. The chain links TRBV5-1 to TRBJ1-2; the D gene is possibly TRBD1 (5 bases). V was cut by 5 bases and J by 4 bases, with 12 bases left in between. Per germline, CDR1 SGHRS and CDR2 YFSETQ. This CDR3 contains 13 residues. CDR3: CASSPGFGYGYTF. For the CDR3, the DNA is TGCGCCAGCAGTCCAGGGTTCGGCTATGGCTACACCTTC.

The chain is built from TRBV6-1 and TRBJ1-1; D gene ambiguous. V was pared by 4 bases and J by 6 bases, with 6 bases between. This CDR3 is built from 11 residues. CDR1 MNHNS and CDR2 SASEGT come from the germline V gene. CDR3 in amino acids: CASSVESEAFF. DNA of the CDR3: TGTGCCAGCAGTGTAGAATCTGAAGCTTTCTTT.

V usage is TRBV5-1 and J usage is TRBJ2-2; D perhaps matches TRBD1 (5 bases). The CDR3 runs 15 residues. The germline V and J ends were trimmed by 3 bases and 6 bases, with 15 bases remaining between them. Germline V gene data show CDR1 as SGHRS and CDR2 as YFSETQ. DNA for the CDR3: TGCGCCAGCAGCTGGCGTGGGGCGGTCGCCGGGGAGCTGTTTTTT. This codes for CASSWRGAVAGELFF.

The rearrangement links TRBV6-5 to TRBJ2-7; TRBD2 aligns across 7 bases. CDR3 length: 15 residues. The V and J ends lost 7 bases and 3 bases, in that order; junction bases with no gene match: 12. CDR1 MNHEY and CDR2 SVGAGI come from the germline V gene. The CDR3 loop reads CASKKGLLAHYEQYF. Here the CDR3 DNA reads TGTGCCAGCAAAAAGGGGCTACTAGCGCACTACGAGCAGTACTTC.